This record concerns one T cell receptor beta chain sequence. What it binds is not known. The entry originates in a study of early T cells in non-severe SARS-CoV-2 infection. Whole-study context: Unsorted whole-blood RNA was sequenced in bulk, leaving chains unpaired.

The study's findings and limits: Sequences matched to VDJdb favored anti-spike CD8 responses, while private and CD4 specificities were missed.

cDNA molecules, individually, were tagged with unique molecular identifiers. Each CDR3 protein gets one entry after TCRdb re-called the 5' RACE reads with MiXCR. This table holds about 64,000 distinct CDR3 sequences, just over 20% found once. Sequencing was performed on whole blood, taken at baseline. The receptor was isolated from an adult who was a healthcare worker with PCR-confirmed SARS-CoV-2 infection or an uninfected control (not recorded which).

The CDR3 spells CSARGAGNTDTQYF. The CDR3 DNA reads as TGCAGTGCTAGAGGAGCGGGCAACACAGATACGCAGTATTTT. V usage is TRBV20-1 and J usage is TRBJ2-3, with a possible D match to TRBD2 (6 bases). Trimming took 1 base from V and 2 from J, leaving 10 bases between them. Germline lookup yields CDR1 DFQATT and CDR2 SNEGSKA (reference sequence). This CDR3 spans 14 amino acids.